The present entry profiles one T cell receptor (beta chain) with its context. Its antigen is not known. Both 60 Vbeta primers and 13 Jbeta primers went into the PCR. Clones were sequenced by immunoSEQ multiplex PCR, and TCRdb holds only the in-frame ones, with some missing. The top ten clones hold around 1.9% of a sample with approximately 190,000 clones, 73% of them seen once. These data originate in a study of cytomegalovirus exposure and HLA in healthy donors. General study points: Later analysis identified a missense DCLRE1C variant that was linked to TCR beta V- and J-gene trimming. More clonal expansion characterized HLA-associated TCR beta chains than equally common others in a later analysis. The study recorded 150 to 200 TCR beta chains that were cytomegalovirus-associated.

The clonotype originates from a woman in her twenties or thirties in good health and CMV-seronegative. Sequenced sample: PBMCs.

The CDR3 DNA sequence: TGTGCCAGCAGCGGGACTAGCGGACAAAACAATGAGCAGTTCTTC. This translates into CASSGTSGQNNEQFF. The chain uses TRBV9 and TRBJ2-1; 10 bases are shared with TRBD2. The CDR3 extends over 15 amino acids. Germline CDR1 and CDR2: SGDLS and YYNGEE. J was trimmed by 5 bases and V by 3 bases; bases with no gene match: 5.